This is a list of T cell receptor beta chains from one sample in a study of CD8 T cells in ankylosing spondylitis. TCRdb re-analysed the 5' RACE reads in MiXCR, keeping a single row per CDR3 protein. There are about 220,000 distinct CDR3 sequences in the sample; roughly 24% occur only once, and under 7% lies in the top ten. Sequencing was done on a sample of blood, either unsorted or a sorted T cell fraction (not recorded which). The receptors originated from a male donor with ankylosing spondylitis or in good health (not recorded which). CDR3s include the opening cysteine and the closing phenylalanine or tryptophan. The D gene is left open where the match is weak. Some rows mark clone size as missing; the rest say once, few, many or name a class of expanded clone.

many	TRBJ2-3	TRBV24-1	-	CATSDPQRQGTDTQYF	TGTGCCACCAGTGATCCCCAGAGGCAGGGCACAGATACGCAGTATTTT
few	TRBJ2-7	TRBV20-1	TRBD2	CSASRLAGGSREQYF	TGCAGTGCTAGCAGACTAGCGGGAGGGAGTCGGGAGCAGTACTTC
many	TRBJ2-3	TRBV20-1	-	CSARPGTNTDTQYF	TGCAGTGCTAGACCCGGGACCAACACAGATACGCAGTATTTT
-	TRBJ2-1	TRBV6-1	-	CASRRQDYNEQFF	TGTGCCAGCAGAAGACAGGACTACAATGAGCAGTTCTTC
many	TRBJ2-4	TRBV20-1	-	CSARDPFLDAKNIQYF	TGCAGTGCTAGAGATCCCTTTTTGGATGCCAAAAACATTCAGTACTTC
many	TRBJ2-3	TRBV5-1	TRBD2	CASSPGGDTQYF	TGCGCCAGCAGCCCGGGGGGAGATACGCAGTATTTT
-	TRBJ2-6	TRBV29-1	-	CSADTSSGANVLTF	TGCAGCGCGGACACCTCCTCTGGGGCCAACGTCCTGACTTTC
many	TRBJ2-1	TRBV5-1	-	CASSDLLDLQFF	TGCGCCAGCAGCGACCTTTTGGATCTCCAGTTCTTC
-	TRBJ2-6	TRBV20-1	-	CSARTGSTGANVLTF	TGCAGTGCTAGAACAGGGTCCACTGGGGCCAACGTCCTGACTTTC
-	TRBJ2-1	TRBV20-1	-	CSARGARQFF	TGCAGTGCCAGGGGTGCTCGGCAGTTCTTC
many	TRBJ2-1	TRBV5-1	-	CASSVQGYNEQFF	TGCGCCAGCAGCGTCCAGGGCTACAATGAGCAGTTCTTC
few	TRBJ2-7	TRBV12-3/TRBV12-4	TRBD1	CASRTGIYEQYF	TGTGCCAGCAGGACAGGGATTTACGAGCAGTACTTC
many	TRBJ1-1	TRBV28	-	CASSFGKNTEAFF	TGTGCCAGCAGTTTCGGGAAGAACACTGAAGCTTTCTTT
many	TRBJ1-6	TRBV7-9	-	CASSPDISSYNSPLHF	TGTGCCAGCAGCCCGGACATAAGCTCCTATAATTCACCCCTCCACTTT
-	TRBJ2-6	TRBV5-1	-	CASSPDTSGANVLTF	TGCGCCAGCAGCCCGGACACATCTGGGGCCAACGTCCTGACTTTC
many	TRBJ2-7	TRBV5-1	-	CASSLDPAYEQYF	TGCGCCAGCAGCTTGGACCCCGCCTACGAGCAGTACTTC
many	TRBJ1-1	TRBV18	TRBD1	CASSPQSFGTGDVGEAFF	TGTGCCAGCTCACCACAATCTTTCGGGACAGGGGATGTGGGTGAAGCTTTCTTT
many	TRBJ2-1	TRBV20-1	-	CSAEPGDNEQFF	TGCAGTGCTGAACCAGGCGACAATGAGCAGTTCTTC
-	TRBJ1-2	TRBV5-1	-	CASADGPDYYGYTF	TGCGCCAGCGCGGACGGTCCGGATTACTATGGCTACACCTTC
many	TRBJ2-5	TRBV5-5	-	CASSLPGEETQYF	TGTGCCAGCAGCTTGCCGGGGGAAGAGACCCAGTACTTC
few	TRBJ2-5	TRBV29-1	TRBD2	CSVASGSETQYF	TGCAGCGTGGCTAGCGGGAGTGAGACCCAGTACTTC
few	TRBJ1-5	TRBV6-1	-	CASRRGTYQPQHF	TGTGCCAGCAGACGAGGGACCTATCAGCCCCAGCATTTT
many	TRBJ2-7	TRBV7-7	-	CASSSGLGGEQYF	TGTGCTAGCAGTTCGGGCCTGGGAGGCGAGCAGTACTTC
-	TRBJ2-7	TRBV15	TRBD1	CATSRAPGTGVSYEQYF	TGTGCCACCAGCAGGGCCCCTGGGACAGGGGTCTCCTACGAGCAGTACTTC